The 20 T cell receptor beta chains below were found in one sample sequenced in a study of T cell changes during pregnancy in multiple sclerosis (dated by TCRdb to the late 2010s). The library was made by the immunoSEQ multiplex PCR assay. TCRdb took this table from immuneACCESS and kept in-frame rearrangements with V and J called. Such tables lack part of the clones; where checked against another copy, unresolved V genes explain under half of the gap, and the rest is unexplained. The sample table lists under 45,000 clones, approximately 94% of them with a count of one. Clones ranked in the top ten supply about 0.38% of the sample. The input for sequencing was CD4+ T cells from peripheral blood mononuclear cells, taken after pregnancy. Receptors were obtained from a female donor with multiple sclerosis, enrolled in a pregnancy study.

The rearrangement joins TRBV5-1 to TRBJ2-3; the D gene is possibly TRBD2 (6 bases). Between the trimmed V and J ends, which lost 3 bases and 3 bases, there was a span of 8 bases. Germline V lookup: CDR1 SGHRS, CDR2 YFSETQ. CDR3 length: 13 amino acids. This chain's CDR3 is CASSSTSTDTQYF. The CDR3 region has the DNA TGCGCCAGCAGCTCGACTAGTACAGATACGCAGTATTTT.

The chain is built from TRBV7-9 and TRBJ2-2; 8 bases match TRBD1. From germline, CDR1 is SEHNR and CDR2 FQNEAQ (reference sequence). Germline trimming cut 3 bases from V and 7 bases from J; bases unmatched to any gene: 7. This CDR3 has 15 amino acids. As DNA, the CDR3 is TGTGCCAGCAGCTTTCGGGACAGGCCCGACGGGGAGCTGTTTTTT. Protein sequence: CASSFRDRPDGELFF.

V is TRBV18 and J is TRBJ1-2, with 11 bases aligning to TRBD1. From germline, CDR1 is KGHSH and CDR2 LQKENI. The CDR3 contains 15 residues. The J segment lost 8 bases and the V segment lost 5 bases, leaving 10 bases of the junction unmatched. CDR3 nucleotide sequence: TGTGCCAGCTCAGCAACGGACAGGGGGCAAGGAGGCTACACCTTC. Its protein is CASSATDRGQGGYTF.

This clone appeared a single time. The V and J genes are TRBV9 and TRBJ2-5, with TRBD1 identical over 9 bases. Germline V gene data show CDR1 as SGDLS and CDR2 as YYNGEE. The trim removed 3 bases at V and 3 bases at J, leaving 0 bases unmatched. The CDR3 contains 13 residues. The CDR3 bases are TGTGCCAGCAGCGGGACAGGGGAAGAGACCCAGTACTTC. It translates to CASSGTGEETQYF.

The chain employs TRBV2 and TRBJ2-2, with D tentatively TRBD1 (6 bases). Deletions cut 6 bases from V and 8 bases from J, with 13 bases between. Germline assignment: CDR1 SNHLY and CDR2 FYNNEI. The CDR3 is made up of 13 amino acids. The CDR3 protein is CASRKYREGELFF. Written as DNA, the CDR3 is TGTGCCAGCAGAAAATACAGGGAAGGGGAGCTGTTTTTT.

The chain carries TRBV6-1 and TRBJ1-5; D is unresolved. Trimming took 4 bases from V and 3 from J, leaving 13 bases between them. CDR1 and CDR2 from the germline V gene are MNHNS and SASEGT. The CDR3 covers 15 residues. This CDR3 is CASSVGLQSNQPQHF. CDR3 coding DNA: TGTGCCAGCAGTGTAGGACTCCAGTCCAATCAGCCCCAGCATTTT.

The chain links TRBV9 to TRBJ2-7; D ambiguous. Germline assignment: CDR1 SGDLS and CDR2 YYNGEE. V was shortened by 0 bases and J by 1 base, with 8 bases between the two germline ends. CDR3 length: 14 residues. CDR3: CASSVDSGSYEQYF. The CDR3 DNA reads TGTGCCAGCAGCGTAGACAGTGGGTCCTACGAGCAGTACTTC. The entire variable domain, with the rest obtained from reference TRBV9 and TRBJ2-7, is as follows: DSGVTQTPKHLITATGQRVTLRCSPRSGDLSVYWYQQSLDQGLQFLIQYYNGEERAKGNILERFSAQQFPDLHSELNLSSLELGDSALYFCASSVDSGSYEQYFGPGTRLTVT.

The chain combines TRBV7-3 with TRBJ2-2, with D perhaps matching TRBD2 (5 bases). Germline V gives CDR1 SGHTA, CDR2 FQGTGA. The CDR3 consists of 13 residues. The germline V and J ends were trimmed by 5 bases and 5 bases, with 9 bases remaining between them. CDR3 DNA sequence: TGTGCCAGCAGCCTTAGCGCAACCGGGGAGCTGTTTTTT. Encoded protein: CASSLSATGELFF.

This rearrangement joins TRBV19 to TRBJ2-1; tentative D call: TRBD2 (7 bases). With 10 bases removed from V and 4 bases from J, the gap between germline ends came to 20 bases. The length of the CDR3 is 15 residues. The V gene's germline CDR1 is LNHDA and CDR2 SQIVND (reference sequence). CDR3 amino acids: CATKGVGGQYNEQFF. For the CDR3, the DNA is TGTGCCACCAAGGGTGTGGGGGGGCAGTACAATGAGCAGTTCTTC.

The genes are TRBV5-4 and TRBJ2-3, with D possibly matching TRBD1 (6 bases). Deletions cut 0 bases from V and 2 bases from J, with 13 bases between. Germline CDR1 is SGHNT and CDR2 is YYREEE (reference sequence). CDR3 length: 16 residues. CDR3 amino acids: CASSLGDRFTTDTQYF. The CDR3 DNA sequence: TGTGCCAGCAGCTTGGGAGACAGGTTTACCACAGATACGCAGTATTTT.

This clone was seen a single time. This chain uses TRBV7-2 with TRBJ2-7; 7 nucleotides align to TRBD1. CDR1 and CDR2 (germline): SGHTA, FQGNSA. The J segment lost 0 bases and the V segment lost 7 bases, leaving 9 bases of the junction unmatched. This CDR3 is built from 15 residues. CDR3 sequence (DNA): TGTGCCAGCACCCCAGGGGGACAGAGCTCCTACGAGCAGTACTTC. Amino acid sequence: CASTPGGQSSYEQYF. Based on the CDR3 plus reference TRBV7-2 and TRBJ2-7, the full variable domain is GAGVSQSPSNKVTEKGKDVELRCDPISGHTALYWYRQSLGQGLEFLIYFQGNSAPDKSGLPSDRFSAERTGGSVSTLTIQRTQQEDSAVYLCASTPGGQSSYEQYFGPGTRLTVT.

The chain is built from TRBV6-5 and TRBJ2-7; 8 nucleotides line up with TRBD1. Trimming cost V 7 bases and J 1 base; bases outside gene matches: 9. Germline CDR1 MNHEY, CDR2 SVGAGI. CDR3 length equals 15 residues. The CDR3 reads CASNPTGGHSYEQYF. Here the CDR3 DNA reads TGTGCCAGCAATCCAACAGGGGGTCATTCCTACGAGCAGTACTTC.

The V gene is TRBV19, the J gene TRBJ1-2; D call uncertain. Trimming took off 3 bases at V and 5 bases at J, with 16 bases between the two ends. Germline V gene sequence: CDR1 LNHDA, CDR2 SQIVND (reference sequence). The CDR3 covers 15 residues. The CDR3 sequence: CASSIPGATGYGYTF. The CDR3 DNA is TGTGCCAGTAGTATCCCCGGAGCTACTGGTTATGGCTACACCTTC.

This sequence joins TRBV11-2 and TRBJ2-3, with 7 positions matching TRBD2. The CDR3 loop spans 12 amino acids. The germline V gene encodes CDR1 SGHAT and CDR2 FQNNGV. Unmatched junction bases numbered 2, after V lost 3 bases and J lost 8 bases. The CDR3 DNA is TGTGCCAGCAGCTTCCCGGGGGGTACGCAGTATTTT. Its translation is CASSFPGGTQYF.

This clone was seen a single time. V is TRBV19 and J is TRBJ2-1; D may be TRBD2 (7 bases). This CDR3 region has 18 residues. Germline values: CDR1 LNHDA, CDR2 SQIVND (reference sequence). V lost 5 bases to trimming and J lost 4 bases, with 24 bases between them. CDR3 in DNA: TGTGCCAGTAGTGCTACGGGGGGCCCCGAGTCTTCATACAATGAGCAGTTCTTC. It translates to CASSATGGPESSYNEQFF. Full variable domain (outside the CDR3, taken from reference TRBV19 and TRBJ2-1): DGGITQSPKYLFRKEGQNVTLSCEQNLNHDAMYWYRQDPGQGLRLIYYSQIVNDFQKGDIAEGYSVSREKKESFPLTVTSAQKNPTAFYLCASSATGGPESSYNEQFFGPGTRLTVL.

The J gene is TRBJ1-3, the V gene TRBV7-9; D unresolved. The germline V gene encodes CDR1 SEHNR and CDR2 FQNEAQ (reference sequence). CDR3 length equals 15 residues. The V gene lost 5 bases and the J gene lost 7 bases, with 18 bases spanning the gap. In DNA, the CDR3 is TGTGCCAGCAGCCCCCGGGATCAAAGCCGCAACACCATATATTTT. It specifies CASSPRDQSRNTIYF.

This clone has just one count. The CDR3 DNA follows: TGTGCCAGCATCAACCTTTGGTCCGGGGGGCTGAACACTGAAGCTTTCTTT. Its protein is CASINLWSGGLNTEAFF. This rearrangement joins TRBV5-6 to TRBJ1-1, with D maybe TRBD1 (6 bases). The CDR3 runs to 17 residues. V shed 6 bases and J shed 0 bases, with 21 bases lying between them. CDR1 is SGHDT and CDR2 is YYEEEE in the germline V gene.

This chain uses TRBV15 with TRBJ1-5; D is ambiguous. Germline lookup yields CDR1 LNHNV and CDR2 YYDKDF (reference sequence). V was shortened by 0 bases and J by 6 bases, with 12 bases between the two germline ends. This CDR3 is built from 15 residues. This CDR3 reads CATSRDFNGAQPQHF. The CDR3 nucleotides read TGTGCCACCAGCAGAGATTTCAACGGTGCTCAGCCCCAGCATTTT.

The J gene is TRBJ1-2, the V gene TRBV6-5, with D perhaps TRBD1 (6 bases). The CDR3 is made up of 14 amino acids. V was cut by 6 bases and J by 4 bases, with 15 bases left in between. The germline CDR1 and CDR2 sequences are MNHEY and SVGAGI. This CDR3 is CASSDPGTIYGYTF. For the CDR3, the DNA is TGTGCCAGCAGCGATCCCGGGACAATCTATGGCTACACCTTC.

As DNA, the CDR3 is TGTGCCAGCAGCTTGGGGGGACTAGCGGATCACTACAATGAGCAGTTCTTC. The encoded protein is CASSLGGLADHYNEQFF. V is TRBV7-2 and J is TRBJ2-1; TRBD2 matches 11 bases. The germline CDR1 and CDR2 sequences are SGHTA and FQGNSA. This CDR3 is built from 17 residues. V lost 3 bases, J lost 3 bases, and 7 bases stayed unmatched.